Listed here are 18 T cell receptor beta chains from one sample, sequenced in a study of blood T cell repertoires in COVID-19. The repertoire was sequenced with immunoSEQ multiplex PCR; TCRdb's copy has only in-frame clones and lacks some. The sample shows around 300,000 clones, about nine tenths of them seen only once. Sequences were obtained from peripheral blood. These TCRs come from a woman aged 40 to 50 with acute or convalescent COVID-19.

The chain links TRBV6-5 to TRBJ1-2, with D hard to call. The CDR3 consists of 12 residues. Trimming removed 6 bases at V and 6 bases at J, with 11 bases between. Looked up from germline, CDR1 is MNHEY and CDR2 is SVGAGI. The CDR3 region has the DNA TGTGCCAGCAGACCCGATTCGGATGGCTACACCTTC. Amino acids: CASRPDSDGYTF.

The chain couples TRBV19 to TRBJ1-3; 9 nucleotides match TRBD1. Germline V gene sequence: CDR1 LNHDA, CDR2 SQIVND (reference sequence). The CDR3 is 16 residues long. V lost 3 bases to trimming and J lost 3 bases; unmatched junction nucleotides: 6. In nucleotides, the CDR3 is TGTGCCAGTAGTATCTATGGACAGGGGCTTGGAAACACCATATATTTT. This codes for CASSIYGQGLGNTIYF.

The chain links TRBV9 to TRBJ1-1; D not resolved. The germline V gene encodes CDR1 SGDLS and CDR2 YYNGEE. The CDR3 is 15 amino acids. V was shortened by 3 bases and J by 0 bases, with 12 bases between the two germline ends. The CDR3 DNA sequence: TGTGCCAGCAGCGCTACACAGAACTTGAACACTGAAGCTTTCTTT. It translates to CASSATQNLNTEAFF. Full variable domain (remainder filled in from reference TRBV9 and TRBJ1-1): DSGVTQTPKHLITATGQRVTLRCSPRSGDLSVYWYQQSLDQGLQFLIQYYNGEERAKGNILERFSAQQFPDLHSELNLSSLELGDSALYFCASSATQNLNTEAFFGQGTRLTVV.

V gene TRBV5-1 combines with J gene TRBJ2-3; D not certain. CDR3 length: 13 amino acids. V was clipped by 3 bases and J by 4 bases, with 9 bases between them. Looked up from germline, CDR1 is SGHRS and CDR2 is YFSETQ. The CDR3 protein is CASSSRGPDTQYF. The CDR3 region has the DNA TGCGCCAGCAGCTCTCGAGGCCCAGATACGCAGTATTTT.

In this sample, this clone turned up once. The rearrangement uses TRBV5-1 and TRBJ1-6; D unresolved. The CDR3 sequence is 14 residues long. Germline V gene sequence: CDR1 SGHRS, CDR2 YFSETQ. Trimming removed 4 bases at V and 6 bases at J, with 11 bases between. The CDR3 DNA sequence: TGCGCCAGCAGCCCAGCGGGAAGTAATTCACCCCTCCACTTT. Translation gives CASSPAGSNSPLHF.

The chain links TRBV24-1 to TRBJ2-1; 7 positions agree with TRBD1. Losses at the gene ends were 3 bases for V and 6 bases for J; bases not matched to a gene: 13. Germline CDR1 and CDR2: KGHDR and SFDVKD. The CDR3 covers 17 residues. The DNA of the CDR3 is TGTGCCACCAGTGATCCACATACCGACAGGGACCTCAATGAGCAGTTCTTC. It translates to CATSDPHTDRDLNEQFF.

The chain carries TRBV6-5 and TRBJ1-1; D remains unclear. The germline CDR1 and CDR2 sequences are MNHEY and SVGAGI. V was clipped by 8 bases and J by 5 bases, with 21 bases between them. There are 15 residues in the CDR3. CDR3 amino acids: CASRSLFRAGTEAFF. The CDR3 DNA reads TGTGCCAGCCGCTCTCTTTTTAGAGCCGGGACTGAAGCTTTCTTT.

The J gene is TRBJ2-5, the V gene TRBV19, with D perhaps matching TRBD1 (5 bases). Trimming took off 3 bases at V and 1 base at J, with 12 bases between the two ends. The germline CDR1 and CDR2 sequences are LNHDA and SQIVND (reference sequence). The CDR3 has 15 residues. CDR3 in amino acids: CASSMARVGQETQYF. CDR3 coding DNA: TGTGCCAGTAGTATGGCCAGGGTTGGCCAAGAGACCCAGTACTTC.

This sequence joins TRBV6-5 and TRBJ1-2; 8 nucleotides line up with TRBD1. Losses at the gene ends were 2 bases for V and 4 bases for J; bases not matched to a gene: 3. Germline assignment: CDR1 MNHEY and CDR2 SVGAGI. This CDR3 region has 14 residues. CDR3 DNA sequence: TGTGCCAGCAGTTACGACAGGGGATCCTATGGCTACACCTTC. Its translation is CASSYDRGSYGYTF.

The rearrangement links TRBV4-1 to TRBJ1-4, with D possibly being TRBD1 (6 bases). This CDR3 comprises 15 residues. Trimming shortened V by 5 bases and J by 8 bases, and 18 bases separated the two germline ends. Germline CDR1 reads MGHRA; CDR2 reads YSYEKL. The CDR3 DNA reads as TGCGCCAGCAGCTGGGCGGGGGGCTGGACGGAAAAACTGTTTTTT. Its translation: CASSWAGGWTEKLFF.

CDR3 bases: TGTGCCAGCAGAGTAGAACAGGGTTTGGCTGGAAACACCATATATTTT. Its translation: CASRVEQGLAGNTIYF. This rearrangement joins TRBV2 to TRBJ1-3; maybe TRBD1 (6 bases). CDR3 length: 16 amino acids. Germline-derived CDR1 and CDR2 are SNHLY and FYNNEI. V lost 6 bases to trimming and J lost 2 bases, with 17 bases between them.

This chain joins TRBV19 and TRBJ1-2; 8 bases line up with TRBD1. Trimming took 6 bases from V and 2 from J; bases not matched to a gene: 11. CDR3 size: 16 residues. Germline CDR1 is LNHDA and CDR2 is SQIVND (reference sequence). CDR3 nucleotides: TGTGCCAGTAGATACAGGGGGGATGGTGAGAACTATGGCTACACCTTC. Translating gives CASRYRGDGENYGYTF.

This clone was seen once. The rearrangement joins TRBV11-3 to TRBJ2-3, with 8 bases identical to TRBD2. With 4 bases clipped from V and 3 bases from J, the junction kept 9 bases outside the gene matches. The CDR3 totals 16 residues. Germline V gene data show CDR1 as SGHNT and CDR2 as YENEEA. This CDR3 reads CASSSQRGRITDTQYF. In DNA form, the CDR3 reads TGTGCCAGCAGCTCTCAGCGGGGGAGAATAACAGATACGCAGTATTTT.

The V call is TRBV4-1, the J call TRBJ2-5, with D possibly matching TRBD1 (6 bases). The germline CDR1 and CDR2 sequences are MGHRA and YSYEKL. V was pared by 4 bases and J by 1 base, with 10 bases between. This CDR3 spans 14 amino acids. CDR3 residues: CASSRGHIQETQYF. The CDR3 DNA follows: TGCGCCAGCAGCCGGGGGCACATCCAAGAGACCCAGTACTTC.

V is TRBV24-1 and J is TRBJ2-3, with TRBD2 matching 15 bases. CDR1 is KGHDR, CDR2 SFDVKD, per germline. The CDR3 is 19 residues long. J was trimmed by 2 bases and V by 1 base; bases with no gene match: 6. CDR3: CATSDFGGLAGGYTDTQYF. The CDR3 DNA sequence: TGTGCCACCAGTGATTTTGGGGGACTAGCGGGGGGATACACAGATACGCAGTATTTT.

This clone came up many times. V is TRBV6-2 or TRBV6-3 and J is TRBJ1-1, with D possibly being TRBD1 (5 bases). Germline assignment: CDR1 MNHEY and CDR2 SVGEGT. CDR3 length: 13 residues. The V end lost 4 bases, the J end lost 2 bases, and 8 bases lay between the germline ends. The CDR3 nucleotides are TGTGCCAGCAGTTCCAGGGAAAACACTGAAGCTTTCTTT. Amino acid sequence: CASSSRENTEAFF.

The chain has TRBV10-3 and TRBJ2-2; 7 bases agree with TRBD2. In germline, CDR1 is ENHRY, CDR2 SYGVKD. The CDR3 length is 17 residues. With 8 bases clipped from V and 0 bases from J, the junction kept 12 bases outside the gene matches. CDR3 bases: TGTGCCATCTCTCGGGGGACGGCGGGGGCGAACACCGGGGAGCTGTTTTTT. It yields the protein CAISRGTAGANTGELFF.

For this clone: Compared with germline, one end of the junction differs, possibly owing to a read error. This same CDR3 is encoded by further DNA sequences in the sample. The CDR3 DNA reads TGTGCCAGCAACTTGGACAGGGGGTACCAGGAGACCCAGTACTTC. Translated: CASNLDRGYQETQYF. The V and J genes are TRBV28 and TRBJ2-5, with 10 bases lining up with TRBD1. The CDR3 has 15 amino acids. Per the germline V gene, CDR1 is MDHEN and CDR2 is SYDVKM.